This T cell receptor (beta chain) was retrieved from a study of T cells in Graves' hyperthyroidism and ophthalmopathy. The overall study: Peripheral blood samples were taken at initial diagnosis, prior to any treatment.

The germline gives CDR1 LNHDA, CDR2 SQIVND (reference sequence). Deletions cut 6 bases from V and 2 bases from J, with 14 bases between. This CDR3 is built from 15 residues. Remarks on this clonotype: Its antigen is still unknown.

Findings and caveats of the study: Blood also carried most thyroid clonotypes expanded above 0.001.

The investigators amplified TCR beta CDR3 regions from RNA transcripts. First-round RT-PCR with HTBI primers amplified the TCR CDR3 region. Each CDR3 protein gets one entry after TCRdb re-called the multiplex PCR reads with MiXCR. This sample has 350,000 or so distinct CDR3 sequences; 15% to 20% occur once, and the top ten carry 45% to 50%. Exclusions: uncontrolled infection, other autoimmune disease, pregnancy, lactation. Every diagnosis used clinical symptoms, serum thyroxine and TRAb, thyroid ultrasound and orbital computed tomography. The TCR was taken from a woman aged 50 to 65 with Graves' hyperthyroidism. The chain links TRBV19 to TRBJ1-5; tentatively, D is TRBD1 (6 bases). Sequenced sample: blood. In nucleotides, the CDR3 is TGTGCCAGTAGCTTAGAGGGGGTCGGCAATCAGCCCCAGCATTTT. Its translation is CASSLEGVGNQPQHF.